Each of the 2 T cell receptor beta chains below was sequenced from the same sample in a study of Ad26.COV2.S vaccination and SARS-CoV-2 variants. Documented treatment: roughly 19 received Ad26.COV2.S at low or high dose, single or two shots; roughly five received placebo; per-sample allocation not given. Day 63 after the first injection of vaccine or placebo was the sampling time. Measured with immunoSEQ multiplex PCR; TCRdb has only the in-frame clones, and not every one. In the table there are about 480,000 clones, around 90% of which are singletons. This material consisted of peripheral blood, taken in a trial of Ad26.COV2.S vaccine versus placebo. These receptors all stem from a person between 18 and 60 years old who received the Ad26.COV2.S COVID-19 vaccine or a placebo.

The gene calls are TRBV29-1 and TRBJ2-5; tentatively, D is TRBD1 or TRBD2 (5 bases each). Per the germline V gene, CDR1 is SQVTM and CDR2 is ANQGSEA. Trimming removed 4 bases from V and 2 bases from J, with 5 bases in between. The CDR3 consists of 11 residues. The CDR3 nucleotides are TGCAGCGTTGGGGGGCAAGAGACCCAGTACTTC. Its translation: CSVGGQETQYF.

V gene TRBV20-1 combines with J gene TRBJ2-4; D not resolved. V was shortened by 3 bases and J by 0 bases, with 6 bases between the two germline ends. The CDR3 has 13 residues. Germline CDR1 and CDR2: DFQATT and SNEGSKA (reference sequence). The CDR3 DNA sequence: TGCAGTGCTAGTTATGTAGCCAAAAACATTCAGTACTTC. This gives the protein CSASYVAKNIQYF.